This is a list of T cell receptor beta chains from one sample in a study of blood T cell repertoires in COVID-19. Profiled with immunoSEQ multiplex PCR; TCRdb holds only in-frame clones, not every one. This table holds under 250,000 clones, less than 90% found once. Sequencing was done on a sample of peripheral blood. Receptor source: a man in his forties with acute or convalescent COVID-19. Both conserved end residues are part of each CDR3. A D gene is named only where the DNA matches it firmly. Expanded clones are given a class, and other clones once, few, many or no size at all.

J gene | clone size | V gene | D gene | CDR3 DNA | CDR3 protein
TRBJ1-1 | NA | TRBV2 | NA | TGTGCCAGCAGCACAAGGGGTTCGGGCACTGAAGCTTTCTTT | CASSTRGSGTEAFF
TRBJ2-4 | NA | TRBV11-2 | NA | TGTGCCAGCAGCTCAGGGCTAGCCAAAAACATTCAGTACTTC | CASSSGLAKNIQYF
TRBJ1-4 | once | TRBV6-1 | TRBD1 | TGTGCCAGCAGTGAATTATCCGGGACAGGGGACGAAAAACTGTTTTTT | CASSELSGTGDEKLFF
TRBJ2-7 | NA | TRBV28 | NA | TGTGCCAGCAGCCCAGGGACTCCCATCGGGTACGAGCAGTACTTC | CASSPGTPIGYEQYF
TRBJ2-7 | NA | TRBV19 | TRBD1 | TGTGCCACAATTCAAAGAGACAGGGAGTACTTC | CATIQRDREYF
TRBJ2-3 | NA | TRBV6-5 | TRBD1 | TGTGCCAGCAGTCTCGGACAGGCTAGCACAGATACGCAGTATTTT | CASSLGQASTDTQYF
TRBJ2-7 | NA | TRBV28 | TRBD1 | TGTGCCAGCAGTTCTCCCCGGACAGGCGACTCCTACGAGCAGTACTTC | CASSSPRTGDSYEQYF
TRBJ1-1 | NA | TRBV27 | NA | TGTGCCAGCAGTCTCCGACGTCGCCGGGACACTGAAGCTTTCTTT | CASSLRRRRDTEAFF
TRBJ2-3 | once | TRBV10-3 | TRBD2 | TGTGCCAGCCGGACTAGCGGGGGATACACAGATACGCAGTATTTT | CASRTSGGYTDTQYF
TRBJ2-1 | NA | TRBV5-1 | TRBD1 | TGCGCCAGCAGCTTGGGACAGGGAGAAACAGCCTACGGTGAGCAGTTCTTC | CASSLGQGETAYGEQFF
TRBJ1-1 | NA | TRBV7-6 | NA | TGTGCCAGCAGTCAGATTAACACTGAAGCTTTCTTT | CASSQINTEAFF
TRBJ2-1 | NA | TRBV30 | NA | TGTGCCTGGAGTGTACTCCCGGGACTCGTTTATAGCTCCTACAATGAGCAGTTCTTC | CAWSVLPGLVYSSYNEQFF
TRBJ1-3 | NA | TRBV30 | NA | TGTGCCTGGATGCGGGATGGAAACACCATATATTTT | CAWMRDGNTIYF
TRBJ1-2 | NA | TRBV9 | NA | TGTGCCAGCAGCGGTGGTGGGGCCCGCATTCCCCTCGGCTACACCTTC | CASSGGGARIPLGYTF
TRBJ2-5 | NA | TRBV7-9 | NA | TGTGCCAGCAGCCCAGGGATCTTGGGCCAGTACTTC | CASSPGILGQYF